This TCR beta chain originates from a study of cytomegalovirus exposure and HLA in healthy donors. The study's findings and limits: CMV antigen specificity was confirmed in vitro for three CMV-associated chains. Later work found most CMV-associated TCR beta chains apparently HLA-restricted.

A word on this clone: Its antigen is as yet unknown.

The PCR was carried out with 60 Vbeta primers and 13 Jbeta primers. Profiled with immunoSEQ multiplex PCR; TCRdb holds only in-frame clones, not every one. Counted here are about 160,000 clones, 75% to 80% occurring once; the ten biggest clones make up around 0.98%. In germline, CDR1 is SGDLS, CDR2 YYNGEE. The CDR3 runs to 15 residues. The V end lost 0 bases, the J end lost 6 bases, and 12 bases lay between the germline ends. The clonotype comes from a woman aged 50 to 60 in good health and CMV-seropositive. Sequenced input: PBMCs. V usage is TRBV9 and J usage is TRBJ1-4; TRBD1 is a possible D gene (5 bases). The CDR3 bases are TGTGCCAGCAGCGTAGAGCCCGGGGGGGATGAAAAACTGTTTTTT. This encodes CASSVEPGGDEKLFF.